What follows are 30 T cell receptor beta chains derived from one specimen sequenced in a study of cytomegalovirus exposure and HLA in healthy donors (dated by TCRdb to 2016 to 2017). Libraries were prepared through the immunoSEQ multiplex PCR assay. TCRdb took this table from immuneACCESS and kept in-frame rearrangements with V and J called. Such tables lack part of the clones; where checked against another copy, unresolved V genes explain under half of the gap, and the rest is unexplained. Counted in this sample were fewer than 130,000 clones; around 87% of them appeared once. The ten most abundant clones make up about 1.5% of the sample. The source material was PBMCs. The receptors derive from a young woman in good health and CMV-seropositive.

The rearrangement uses TRBV7-2 and TRBJ2-5; possible D gene TRBD2, 6 bases. CDR1 and CDR2 from the germline V gene are SGHTA and FQGNSA. With 4 bases removed from V and 2 bases from J, the gap between germline ends came to 14 bases. CDR3 length: 15 amino acids. CDR3 region: CASSSGSSLQETQYF. The CDR3 DNA reads as TGTGCCAGCAGCTCCGGGAGTTCTCTGCAAGAGACCCAGTACTTC. Filled out from reference TRBV7-2 and TRBJ2-5, the complete variable domain reads GAGVSQSPSNKVTEKGKDVELRCDPISGHTALYWYRQSLGQGLEFLIYFQGNSAPDKSGLPSDRFSAERTGGSVSTLTIQRTQQEDSAVYLCASSSGSSLQETQYFGPGTRLLVL.

The CDR3 sequence is CASSQGDLSYNEQFF. The DNA for the CDR3 is TGCGCCAGCAGCCAGGGAGACCTCTCCTACAATGAGCAGTTCTTC. The chain links TRBV4-3 to TRBJ2-1; maybe TRBD2 (5 bases). CDR1 is LGHNA, CDR2 YSLEER, per germline. There are 15 residues in the CDR3. With 3 bases removed from V and 0 bases from J, the gap between germline ends came to 9 bases.

The CDR3 DNA reads as TGTGCCAGCAGCTTAGCCCCAGGCGGGAGGTACACTGAAGCTTTCTTT. It specifies CASSLAPGGRYTEAFF. This chain uses TRBV7-2 with TRBJ1-1; the D is unclear. Germline values: CDR1 SGHTA, CDR2 FQGNSA. V was shortened by 0 bases and J by 3 bases, with 14 bases between the two germline ends. This CDR3 has 16 amino acids.

V is TRBV11-1 and J is TRBJ2-3; D remains ambiguous. CDR3 length equals 15 residues. The V gene's germline CDR1 is SGHAT and CDR2 FQDESV (reference sequence). V lost 5 bases to trimming and J lost 7 bases, with 19 bases between them. The CDR3: CASSPKALGVNTQYF. CDR3 sequence (DNA): TGTGCCAGCAGCCCCAAAGCCCTAGGTGTCAATACGCAGTATTTT.

The genes are TRBV4-2 and TRBJ2-2; D is undetermined. The V gene lost 7 bases and the J gene lost 0 bases, with 9 bases spanning the gap. Germline CDR1 is LGHNA and CDR2 is YNFKEQ. The CDR3 is made up of 14 amino acids. The CDR3 protein is CASKMLANTGELFF. In DNA form, the CDR3 reads TGTGCCAGCAAAATGCTAGCGAACACCGGGGAGCTGTTTTTT.

The V and J genes are TRBV30 and TRBJ2-6, with D perhaps matching TRBD1 (5 bases). Germline CDR1 GTSNPN, CDR2 SVGIG (reference sequence). The CDR3 totals 14 residues. Trimming cost V 8 bases and J 0 bases, with 11 bases left between them. The CDR3 spells CALQGASGANVLTF. The CDR3 coding sequence is TGTGCCCTCCAAGGGGCCTCTGGGGCCAACGTCCTGACTTTC.

The J gene is TRBJ1-2, the V gene TRBV7-9, with D uncertain. CDR3 length: 13 residues. Trimming cost V 2 bases and J 4 bases, with 8 bases left between them. The V gene's germline CDR1 is SEHNR and CDR2 FQNEAQ (reference sequence). The CDR3 loop is CASSLTSVYGYTF. CDR3 in DNA: TGTGCCAGCAGCTTAACGTCGGTCTATGGCTACACCTTC.

The rearrangement uses TRBV5-1 and TRBJ2-7; possibly TRBD1 for D (5 bases). This CDR3 has 13 amino acids. V was clipped by 5 bases and J by 6 bases, with 15 bases between them. Germline values: CDR1 SGHRS, CDR2 YFSETQ. CDR3 amino acids: CASRSDIYGEQYF. The DNA of the CDR3 is TGCGCCAGCAGATCGGACATCTACGGCGAGCAGTACTTC.

This rearrangement joins TRBV5-1 to TRBJ2-7, with TRBD1 matching over 8 bases. This CDR3 has 14 amino acids. V lost 4 bases, J lost 1 base, and 4 bases stayed unmatched. Germline CDR1 and CDR2: SGHRS and YFSETQ. The CDR3, as DNA: TGCGCCAGCAGCGGACAGGGAGCGTCCTACGAGCAGTACTTC. It specifies CASSGQGASYEQYF.

The chain carries TRBV6-5 and TRBJ1-4; the match to TRBD1 covers 7 bases. V lost 4 bases to trimming and J lost 2 bases; unmatched junction nucleotides: 4. This CDR3 comprises 15 residues. Germline V gene data show CDR1 as MNHEY and CDR2 as SVGAGI. CDR3 in amino acids: CASSSLQGTNEKLFF. In DNA form, the CDR3 reads TGTGCCAGCAGTTCCTTACAGGGGACTAATGAAAAACTGTTTTTT.

The chain joins TRBV30 to TRBJ2-1; TRBD1 agrees at 8 bases. This CDR3 region has 15 residues. Germline V gene sequence: CDR1 GTSNPN, CDR2 SVGIG (reference sequence). V lost 0 bases to trimming and J lost 3 bases; unmatched junction nucleotides: 4. The CDR3 spells CAWSVGTGLYNEQFF. As DNA, the CDR3 is TGTGCCTGGAGTGTAGGGACAGGCCTCTACAATGAGCAGTTCTTC.

The chain combines TRBV19 with TRBJ1-2, with 9 nucleotides matching TRBD1. CDR1 is LNHDA and CDR2 is SQIVND in the germline V gene (reference sequence). Losses at the gene ends were 6 bases for V and 5 bases for J; bases not matched to a gene: 4. The CDR3 length is 13 residues. CDR3 in amino acids: CASRWGQGYGYTF. In nucleotides, the CDR3 is TGTGCCAGTAGATGGGGACAGGGTTATGGCTACACCTTC.

V gene TRBV28 combines with J gene TRBJ2-3, with D unresolved. Germline CDR1 MDHEN, CDR2 SYDVKM. V was cut by 2 bases and J by 2 bases, with 11 bases left in between. The CDR3 sequence is 15 residues long. The CDR3 DNA reads as TGTGCCAGCAGTTTAAAGACTTACCTCACAGATACGCAGTATTTT. Translated, it gives CASSLKTYLTDTQYF.

The V gene is TRBV4-3, the J gene TRBJ2-1; 10 bases agree with TRBD2. J lost 4 bases, V lost 4 bases, and 7 bases had no gene match. The CDR3 runs to 16 residues. Germline CDR1 reads LGHNA; CDR2 reads YSLEER. The CDR3 coding sequence is TGCGCCAGCAGCCTACAGGTGACTAGCGGGTACAATGAGCAGTTCTTC. Translating gives CASSLQVTSGYNEQFF.

The chain carries TRBV7-2 and TRBJ2-7, with D possibly TRBD1 on 5 matching bases. The ends were cut back, 4 bases at V and 6 bases at J, with 22 bases in the middle. The CDR3 loop spans 16 amino acids. CDR1 and CDR2 from the germline V gene are SGHTA and FQGNSA. Here the CDR3 reads CASSSRARMPLSEQYF. CDR3 nucleotide sequence: TGTGCCAGCAGCTCCAGGGCGCGAATGCCTCTCTCCGAGCAGTACTTC.

A single count supports this clone. The DNA of the CDR3 is TGCAGCGTTGAAGACCCATACAGCCCGGGGGAGACCCAGTACTTC. Translating gives CSVEDPYSPGETQYF. The V and J genes are TRBV29-1 and TRBJ2-5, with TRBD2 as a possible D gene (5 bases). Germline CDR1 is SQVTM and CDR2 is ANQGSEA. The CDR3 extends over 15 amino acids. Trimming removed 0 bases at V and 5 bases at J, with 16 bases between.

The CDR3 sequence is CASSLGTDYGYTF. The CDR3, as DNA: TGTGCCAGCAGCTTGGGCACGGACTATGGCTACACCTTC. The chain carries TRBV5-6 and TRBJ1-2, with D unclear. CDR1 and CDR2 from the germline V gene are SGHDT and YYEEEE. Trimming cost V 0 bases and J 3 bases, with 6 bases left between them. The CDR3 consists of 13 residues. Using reference TRBV5-6 and TRBJ1-2 for the parts outside the CDR3, the full variable domain is DAGVTQSPTHLIKTRGQQVTLRCSPKSGHDTVSWYQQALGQGPQFIFQYYEEEERQRGNFPDRFSGHQFPNYSSELNVNALLLGDSALYLCASSLGTDYGYTFGSGTRLTVV.

The rearrangement joins TRBV7-2 to TRBJ2-5; TRBD1 agrees at 7 bases. The CDR3 sequence is 15 residues long. The V gene end was trimmed by 3 bases and the J gene end by 3 bases; junction bases not matched to a gene: 7. The germline V gene has CDR1 SGHTA and CDR2 FQGNSA. CDR3 loop: CASSLMGQTEETQYF. Here the CDR3 DNA reads TGTGCCAGCAGCTTGATGGGACAGACAGAAGAGACCCAGTACTTC.

The gene calls are TRBV7-8 and TRBJ2-1; 13 bases are shared with TRBD2. This CDR3 region has 17 residues. Trimming cost V 4 bases and J 6 bases; bases outside gene matches: 9. Germline V CDR1 and CDR2: SGHVS, FQNEAQ. CDR3 sequence reads: CASSSRRLAGGVNEQFF. In DNA, the CDR3 is TGTGCCAGCAGCTCACGGAGACTAGCGGGGGGCGTCAATGAGCAGTTCTTC.

The chain has TRBV2 and TRBJ1-1; D perhaps matches TRBD1 (5 bases). The V gene's germline CDR1 is SNHLY and CDR2 FYNNEI. The CDR3 spans 13 residues. V gave up 6 bases and J gave up 1 base, with 9 bases separating them. The CDR3 nucleotides are TGTGCCAGCAGGGAAACAGGGAACACTGAAGCTTTCTTT. Its protein product is CASRETGNTEAFF.

The J gene is TRBJ1-5, the V gene TRBV2; 11 bases are a match to TRBD1. The CDR3 sequence is 16 residues long. The trim removed 6 bases at V and 9 bases at J, leaving 13 bases unmatched. Germline V gene lookup returns CDR1 SNHLY and CDR2 FYNNEI. Here the CDR3 reads CASSYQGQGDGGPQHF. CDR3 nucleotides: TGTGCCAGCAGCTACCAGGGACAGGGGGACGGCGGGCCCCAGCATTTT.

This chain links TRBV7-3 with TRBJ2-3; 7 bases are a match to TRBD2. V dropped 2 bases and J dropped 6; count of bases not matched to a gene: 11. From germline, CDR1 is SGHTA and CDR2 FQGTGA. CDR3 size: 16 residues. The CDR3 region is CASSLRGGSNMDTQYF. The DNA for the CDR3 is TGTGCCAGCAGCTTACGAGGCGGGAGCAATATGGATACGCAGTATTTT.

This chain uses TRBV13 with TRBJ2-7, with 10 bases lining up with TRBD1. This CDR3 has 16 residues. Germline V gene sequence: CDR1 PRHDT, CDR2 FYEKMQ (reference sequence). Germline trimming cut 5 bases from V and 2 bases from J; bases unmatched to any gene: 9. The CDR3 bases are TGTGCCAGCAGCGCCCGACAGGGGGCTGATGCCTACGAGCAGTACTTC. This gives the protein CASSARQGADAYEQYF.

This chain joins TRBV27 and TRBJ1-1; maybe TRBD1 (6 bases). CDR1 MNHEY and CDR2 SMNVEV come from the germline V gene (reference sequence). V shed 6 bases and J shed 11 bases, with 19 bases lying between them. The CDR3 covers 13 residues. The CDR3 nucleotides are TGTGCCAGCAGACACTTGGGGGCGTTAAAGGCTTTCTTT. This translates into CASRHLGALKAFF.

The chain is built from TRBV7-9 and TRBJ1-1, with TRBD1 as a possible D gene (6 bases). V was cut by 7 bases and J by 4 bases, with 19 bases left in between. The CDR3 extends over 15 amino acids. The germline gives CDR1 SEHNR, CDR2 FQNEAQ (reference sequence). CDR3 loop: CASTSRGAPGTEAFF. The CDR3 DNA is TGTGCCAGCACGAGCCGGGGGGCGCCGGGCACTGAAGCTTTCTTT.

This chain uses TRBV9 with TRBJ2-7, with 11 nucleotides matching TRBD1. With V trimmed by 5 bases and J by 4 bases, 8 bases remained unmatched. Germline V CDR1 and CDR2: SGDLS, YYNGEE. This CDR3 comprises 15 residues. CDR3 nucleotide sequence: TGTGCCAGCAGTGAAGCGGGACAGGGGGTGTACGAGCAGTACTTC. This gives the protein CASSEAGQGVYEQYF.

The genes are TRBV28 and TRBJ2-7; no clear D. Trimming removed 5 bases from V and 3 bases from J, with 5 bases in between. The CDR3 is made up of 11 amino acids. CDR1 is MDHEN, CDR2 SYDVKM, per germline. CDR3 loop: CASSPCYEQYF. In DNA form, the CDR3 reads TGTGCCAGCAGTCCCTGCTACGAGCAGTACTTC.

This clone was observed once. The chain has TRBV6-1 and TRBJ2-7; 9 positions match TRBD1. CDR1 and CDR2 (germline): MNHNS, SASEGT. Trimming removed 6 bases from V and 3 bases from J; junction bases left unmatched: 9. The CDR3 sequence is 15 residues long. The CDR3 DNA is TGTGCCAGCAGCTTACAGGGGGCTCATGACTACGAGCAGTACTTC. Protein: CASSLQGAHDYEQYF.

V gene TRBV11-2 combines with J gene TRBJ2-3; 9 bases are a match to TRBD1. The CDR3 runs 15 residues. With V trimmed by 2 bases and J by 6 bases, 6 bases remained unmatched. Germline CDR1 and CDR2: SGHAT and FQNNGV. The CDR3 coding sequence is TGTGCCAGCAGCTTAATTGGACAGGGGAGCGATACGCAGTATTTT. Protein sequence: CASSLIGQGSDTQYF. The complete variable domain, with remaining parts taken from reference TRBV11-2 and TRBJ2-3, reads EAGVAQSPRYKIIEKRQSVAFWCNPISGHATLYWYQQILGQGPKLLIQFQNNGVVDDSQLPKDRFSAERLKGVDSTLKIQPAKLEDSAVYLCASSLIGQGSDTQYFGPGTRLTVL.

This clone was seen just once. The gene calls are TRBV10-1 and TRBJ1-1, with D hard to call. Germline V gives CDR1 WNHNN, CDR2 SYGVQD (reference sequence). Trimming removed 0 bases from V and 11 bases from J, with 10 bases in between. The CDR3 length is 12 residues. The chain's CDR3 is CASSESNRAAFF. CDR3 coding DNA: TGCGCCAGCAGTGAGTCCAACCGCGCTGCTTTCTTT.